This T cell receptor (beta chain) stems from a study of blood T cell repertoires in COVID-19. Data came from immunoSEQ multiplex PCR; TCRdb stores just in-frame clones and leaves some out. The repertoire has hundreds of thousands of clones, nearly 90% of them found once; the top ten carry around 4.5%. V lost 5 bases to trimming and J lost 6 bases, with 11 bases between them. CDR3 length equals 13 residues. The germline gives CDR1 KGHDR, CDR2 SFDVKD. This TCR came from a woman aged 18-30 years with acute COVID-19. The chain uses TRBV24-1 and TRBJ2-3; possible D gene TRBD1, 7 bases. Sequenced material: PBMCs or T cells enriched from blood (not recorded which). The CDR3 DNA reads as TGTGCCACCAGTGTGACAGGGAGGGATACGCAGTATTTT. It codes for CATSVTGRDTQYF.